This paragraph reports one TCR beta chain. Its target is unknown. This sample is part of a study of shared clonotypes between healthy human individuals. Points from the study as a whole: Among four donors, roughly 5% of naive CD4 clonotypes were found in common. Rarefaction exposed incomplete sorted-subset sequencing despite large depth.

This CDR3 has 14 residues. Germline CDR1 MNHEY, CDR2 SMNVEV (reference sequence). After removal of 1 base from V and 7 bases from J, the junction contained 6 bases not matched to a gene. Assay: immunoSEQ multiplex PCR; the TCRdb copy retains only in-frame clones and omits some. The repertoire consists of some 1.4 million clones, with approximately 96% occurring once and the leading ten covering approximately 1.2%. All donors qualified as healthy HIV-negative adults and had experienced no recent acute infections or vaccinations. Splitting of CD4+ cells produced CD45RA+ naive and CD45RA-negative memory subsets.

Sequenced material: naive CD4+ T cells sorted from blood. Subset meaning: CD45RA+ positively selected. This receptor was obtained from a man aged 25 to 45 in good health. The chain recombines TRBV27 with TRBJ2-5; 7 positions agree with TRBD1. DNA of the CDR3: TGTGCCAGCAGTTTATGGGGGACAGTCGCGACCCAGTACTTC. This codes for CASSLWGTVATQYF.